This T cell receptor (beta chain) is from a study of cytomegalovirus exposure and HLA in healthy donors. The germline V gene encodes CDR1 SGHDT and CDR2 YYEEEE. The CDR3 sequence is 14 residues long. The V end was cut by 2 bases, the J end by 1 base, with 8 bases between. Primers included in the PCR were 60 Vbeta and 13 Jbeta primers. The protocol was immunoSEQ multiplex PCR, while the TCRdb copy is restricted to in-frame clones and leaves out a portion. The table includes over 150,000 clones, around 79% detected once. Study-wide points: Trimming of TCR beta V- and J-genes showed a link, identified in a later analysis, to a missense DCLRE1C variant. TRBV6-2, TRBV6-3 and some other V segments were excluded as indistinguishable. Prior analysis indicated that the majority of TCR beta V segments exhibited productivity approximately 90% or approximately 30% of the time.

To note about this clone: Antigen specificity is unknown.

Input material: PBMCs. The receptor was isolated from a man aged 35 to 55 in good health and CMV-seronegative. The rearrangement uses TRBV5-6 and TRBJ2-3; D uncertain. CDR3 residues: CASSFRRGTDTQYF. The CDR3 region has the DNA TGTGCCAGCAGCTTTCGACGGGGCACAGATACGCAGTATTTT.